A selection of T cell receptor beta chains follows, all from one sample in a study of cytomegalovirus exposure and HLA in healthy donors. The data were produced by immunoSEQ multiplex PCR, yet TCRdb's version contains in-frame clones alone and is incomplete. The sample holds some 130,000 clones; about 78% are singletons and the top ten take under 1.5%. Sequencing was carried out using PBMCs. These receptors came from a female donor in good health and CMV-seronegative. CDR3s include the opening cysteine and the closing phenylalanine or tryptophan. The D gene is left open where the match is weak. Size is omitted from some rows. Given values are once, few, many or a class for expanded clones.

J | V | D | size | CDR3 | DNA
TRBJ2-1 | TRBV18 | NA | NA | CASSPGGRGYNEQFF | TGTGCCAGCTCACCAGGCGGTAGGGGATACAATGAGCAGTTCTTC
TRBJ1-4 | TRBV10-3 | TRBD1 | NA | CAISEEGQGTTNEKLFF | TGTGCCATCAGTGAGGAGGGACAGGGGACGACTAATGAAAAACTGTTTTTT
TRBJ1-1 | TRBV6-6 | NA | NA | CASSHPHRGNTEAFF | TGTGCCAGCAGCCACCCACACCGGGGGAACACTGAAGCTTTCTTT
TRBJ2-2 | TRBV5-1 | TRBD1 | NA | CASSAPGQGDTGELFF | TGCGCCAGCAGTGCACCGGGACAGGGGGACACCGGGGAGCTGTTTTTT
TRBJ2-3 | TRBV28 | TRBD2 | NA | CASSGGGTDTQYF | TGTGCCAGCAGTGGGGGGGGAACAGATACGCAGTATTTT
TRBJ1-1 | TRBV6-5 | TRBD1 | NA | CASSYEGGRTEAFF | TGTGCCAGCAGTTACGAAGGGGGCCGCACTGAAGCTTTCTTT
TRBJ2-6 | TRBV7-2 | TRBD1 | NA | CASSLSLYRGSGANVLTF | TGTGCCAGCAGCTTATCCTTATACAGGGGATCTGGGGCCAACGTCCTGACTTTC
TRBJ2-2 | TRBV7-2 | NA | NA | CASSPQGPRNTGELFF | TGTGCCAGCAGCCCCCAGGGGCCCCGGAACACCGGGGAGCTGTTTTTT
TRBJ2-7 | TRBV15 | TRBD1 | few | CATSRLGTERYEQYF | TGTGCCACCAGCAGGCTCGGGACAGAAAGGTACGAGCAGTACTTC
TRBJ2-6 | TRBV6-5 | NA | NA | CASSFRETGANVLTF | TGTGCCAGCAGTTTCAGGGAAACCGGGGCCAACGTCCTGACTTTC
TRBJ2-5 | TRBV5-1 | TRBD2 | NA | CASSPGTSSETQYF | TGCGCCAGCAGCCCGGGGACTAGCTCGGAGACCCAGTACTTC
TRBJ2-7 | TRBV5-6 | TRBD2 | NA | CASSSLGSSGSYEQYF | TGTGCCAGCAGCTCATTGGGCTCTAGCGGTTCCTACGAGCAGTACTTC
TRBJ1-2 | TRBV25-1 | NA | NA | CASSEPGGEFVYGYTF | TGTGCCAGCAGTGAACCTGGCGGGGAATTTGTTTATGGCTACACCTTC
TRBJ2-2 | TRBV30 | NA | NA | CALRPGHYTGELFF | TGTGCCCTCCGGCCGGGACACTACACCGGGGAGCTGTTTTTT
TRBJ2-2 | TRBV5-4 | NA | NA | CASSSSGETGELFF | TGTGCCAGCAGCTCGTCAGGGGAGACCGGGGAGCTGTTTTTT
TRBJ1-1 | TRBV7-2 | NA | NA | CASGVGGGGTEAFF | TGTGCCAGCGGTGTTGGGGGAGGAGGCACTGAAGCTTTCTTT